What follows is one T cell receptor (beta chain) and its context. Its target is not known. Generated by immunoSEQ multiplex PCR, the TCRdb table keeps only in-frame clones and is missing some. The sample carries over 110,000 clones, about 93% recorded once. This entry comes from a study of T cell responses to AZD1222 COVID-19 vaccine. Study results and limitations: Baseline serology detected seropositivity in only a handful of AZD1222 recipients.

The sequenced sample was peripheral blood, obtained on day 0 of AZD1222 vaccination. The TCR comes from an adult in good health.

The DNA of the CDR3 is TGTGCCAGCAGTTATATCCCCGGGACAGGGGGCGGGAGATGGACCTTC. This translates into CASSYIPGTGGGRWTF. The chain couples TRBV6-6 to TRBJ1-2, with 12 bases aligning to TRBD1. The CDR3 length is 16 residues. Germline V CDR1 and CDR2: MNHNY, SVGAGI (reference sequence). The V and J ends lost 3 bases and 14 bases, in that order; junction bases with no gene match: 16.